The clone carrying this T cell receptor (beta chain) is medium-sized. Antigen: not known. Clones were sequenced by immunoSEQ multiplex PCR, and TCRdb holds only the in-frame ones, with some missing. The repertoire holds over 1,000 clones, with 22% as singletons. This sample is drawn from a study of T cells in localized non-small cell lung cancer. Study-wide points: There were a median around 60 of the top 100 tumor clones appearing in adjacent lung. Patients showing higher blood T cell density tended to see longer overall survival.

Trimming cost V 6 bases and J 4 bases; bases outside gene matches: 6. The CDR3 is 14 amino acids. Germline-derived CDR1 and CDR2 are MNHGY and SAAAGT. Samples of adjacent lung (free of atypia) were collected at least 2 cm from the tumor margin. Here the sequenced sample was normal lung tissue next to the tumor, taken before any cancer treatment. The receptor's source is a woman between 35 and 70 years old with stage I lung adenocarcinoma. The chain carries TRBV6-8 and TRBJ2-7; TRBD1 aligns across 10 bases. The CDR3 DNA sequence: TGTGCCAGCAGCCCCCGGGACAGGGGATACGAGCAGTACTTC. It codes for CASSPRDRGYEQYF.